The 21 T cell receptor beta chains reported below all come from one sample, sequenced in a study of vaccination effects on CD4 cells after COVID-19. Produced via immunoSEQ multiplex PCR; TCRdb's table is partial and in-frame only. Here the sample spans some 15,000 clones, 76% being singletons. Expansion with viral peptide pools was applied to antigen-specific CD4+ T cells by the ViraFEST assay prior to sequencing. CD4+ T cells were isolated after less than 13 days of culture. All study participants received two doses of BNT162b2 or mRNA-1273 vaccine. Antigens of these TCRs are unknown. The sample consisted of CD4+ T cells from PBMCs cultured with HCoV-NL63 spike peptides, taken after COVID-19 vaccination. The receptors here all came from a human donor who received a COVID-19 vaccine.

The chain has TRBV4-1 and TRBJ2-1; TRBD2 agrees at 9 bases. Germline CDR1 is MGHRA and CDR2 is YSYEKL. After removal of 0 bases from V and 9 bases from J, the junction contained 6 bases not matched to a gene. CDR3 length equals 15 residues. The CDR3 loop is CASSQDPLAGSEQFF. The CDR3 DNA is TGCGCCAGCAGCCAAGATCCGCTAGCGGGGAGTGAGCAGTTCTTC.

The V call is TRBV9, the J call TRBJ1-2; 10 bases are a match to TRBD1. The CDR3 is 14 amino acids. From germline, CDR1 is SGDLS and CDR2 YYNGEE. J was trimmed by 3 bases and V by 3 bases; bases with no gene match: 2. This CDR3 is CASSAGQGDYGYTF. Here the CDR3 DNA reads TGTGCCAGCAGCGCCGGACAGGGGGACTATGGCTACACCTTC.

This chain links TRBV28 with TRBJ1-1; a possible D gene is TRBD1 (5 bases). Per the germline V gene, CDR1 is MDHEN and CDR2 is SYDVKM. Trimming removed 2 bases at V and 8 bases at J, with 18 bases between. The CDR3 runs 15 residues. The CDR3 spells CASSLRRQWGFEAFF. CDR3 DNA: TGTGCCAGCAGTTTACGGCGACAGTGGGGTTTCGAAGCTTTCTTT. The whole variable domain, filled in from reference TRBV28 and TRBJ1-1, reads DVKVTQSSRYLVKRTGEKVFLECVQDMDHENMFWYRQDPGLGLRLIYFSYDVKMKEKGDIPEGYSVSREKKERFSLILESASTNQTSMYLCASSLRRQWGFEAFFGQGTRLTVV.

The table lists this clone with a few counts. This rearrangement joins TRBV6-2 or TRBV6-3 to TRBJ1-5; 10 nucleotides line up with TRBD1. Germline CDR1 MNHEY, CDR2 SVGEGT. The V gene end was trimmed by 2 bases and the J gene end by 2 bases; junction bases not matched to a gene: 3. This CDR3 has 16 residues. CDR3 amino acids: CASSYDRGRGNQPQHF. Written as DNA, the CDR3 is TGTGCCAGCAGTTACGACAGGGGGCGAGGCAATCAGCCCCAGCATTTT.

This clone was seen once. The chain employs TRBV7-2 and TRBJ1-2, with no clear D. Trimming removed 5 bases from V and 7 bases from J, with 11 bases in between. Looked up from germline, CDR1 is SGHTA and CDR2 is FQGNSA. This CDR3 has 12 residues. The CDR3 sequence is CASSPSVGGYTF. CDR3 bases: TGTGCCAGCAGCCCCTCCGTAGGTGGCTACACCTTC.

The rearrangement links TRBV9 to TRBJ2-3, with 14 positions matching TRBD2. V shed 0 bases, J shed 0 bases, and the junction held 6 bases outside the gene matches. This CDR3 region has 19 residues. Germline lookup yields CDR1 SGDLS and CDR2 YYNGEE. CDR3 DNA sequence: TGTGCCAGCAGCGTAGTAGGGACTAGCGGGGGAGGTAGCACAGATACGCAGTATTTT. This sequence encodes CASSVVGTSGGGSTDTQYF.

The genes are TRBV18 and TRBJ1-2; 8 bases fit TRBD1. CDR1 KGHSH and CDR2 LQKENI come from the germline V gene. V shed 6 bases and J 4 bases; nucleotides not matched to a gene: 1. The CDR3 runs 12 residues. CDR3 bases: TGTGCCAGCTCCGGACAGGGCTATGGCTACACCTTC. This codes for CASSGQGYGYTF. Combining the CDR3 with reference TRBV18 and TRBJ1-2 gives the whole variable domain NAGVMQNPRHLVRRRGQEARLRCSPMKGHSHVYWYRQLPEEGLKFMVYLQKENIIDESGMPKERFSAEFPKEGPSILRIQQVVRGDSAAYFCASSGQGYGYTFGSGTRLTVV.

The V gene is TRBV27, the J gene TRBJ2-2; the match to TRBD2 covers 12 bases. The germline V gene encodes CDR1 MNHEY and CDR2 SMNVEV (reference sequence). The CDR3 length is 17 residues. Germline trimming cut 2 bases from V and 0 bases from J; bases unmatched to any gene: 1. In DNA form, the CDR3 reads TGTGCCAGCAGTTTACCTAGCGGGAGGGCGAACACCGGGGAGCTGTTTTTT. This encodes CASSLPSGRANTGELFF.

The rearrangement uses TRBV13 and TRBJ2-1; D unclear. Trimming removed 1 base from V and 6 bases from J, with 13 bases in between. This CDR3 comprises 15 residues. CDR1 and CDR2 from the germline V gene are PRHDT and FYEKMQ (reference sequence). CDR3 nucleotide sequence: TGTGCCAGCAGCTTAGTAGAACAGCCCCCCAATGAGCAGTTCTTC. It yields the protein CASSLVEQPPNEQFF.

This chain links TRBV28 with TRBJ1-2; 7 bases fit TRBD1. The CDR3 loop spans 13 amino acids. CDR1 is MDHEN, CDR2 SYDVKM, per germline. Trimming cost V 1 base and J 5 bases; bases outside gene matches: 1. In nucleotides, the CDR3 is TGTGCCAGCAGTTTATCAGGGGGGTATGGCTACACCTTC. This translates into CASSLSGGYGYTF.

V is TRBV29-1 and J is TRBJ2-3; 11 nucleotides agree with TRBD2. The CDR3 has 14 residues. The germline gives CDR1 SQVTM, CDR2 ANQGSEA. The CDR3 region has the DNA TGCACCTCAGAGGCTAGCGGGGGGCCAGATACGCAGTATTTT. It is translated as CTSEASGGPDTQYF.

This chain links TRBV29-1 with TRBJ2-7, with D possibly TRBD2 on 5 matching bases. V shed 6 bases and J shed 0 bases, with 15 bases lying between them. There are 14 residues in the CDR3. The germline CDR1 and CDR2 sequences are SQVTM and ANQGSEA. Here the CDR3 reads CSVKTGFLSYEQYF. The DNA of the CDR3 is TGCAGCGTCAAAACGGGGTTCCTCTCCTACGAGCAGTACTTC.

This chain links TRBV5-4 with TRBJ1-2, with D perhaps matching TRBD1 (5 bases). V lost 3 bases and J 2 bases, leaving 17 bases between the germline ends. The germline gives CDR1 SGHNT, CDR2 YYREEE (reference sequence). CDR3 size: 16 residues. The CDR3 DNA reads TGTGCCAGCAGCTCGGGCCGGGACCGCCTAAACTATGGCTACACCTTC. Translation: CASSSGRDRLNYGYTF.

The rearrangement uses TRBV5-1 and TRBJ1-2; 9 bases fit TRBD1. This CDR3 is 15 amino acids long. From germline, CDR1 is SGHRS and CDR2 YFSETQ. The trim removed 3 bases at V and 6 bases at J, leaving 9 bases unmatched. The DNA for the CDR3 is TGCGCCAGCAGCTGGGATTTGACAGGGGGAGATGGCTACACCTTC. Translation gives CASSWDLTGGDGYTF.

This clone showed up just once. The chain employs TRBV5-1 and TRBJ1-2; 8 bases agree with TRBD1. CDR1 is SGHRS and CDR2 is YFSETQ in the germline V gene. The trim removed 0 bases at V and 7 bases at J, leaving 5 bases unmatched. The length of the CDR3 is 14 residues. CDR3 region: CASSLGTGKGGYTF. CDR3 sequence (DNA): TGCGCCAGCAGCTTGGGGACAGGGAAGGGTGGCTACACCTTC.

The chain combines TRBV5-1 with TRBJ2-5; possibly TRBD1 for D (6 bases). The CDR3 runs to 14 residues. Germline V gene sequence: CDR1 SGHRS, CDR2 YFSETQ. V was pared by 4 bases and J by 2 bases, with 12 bases between. The CDR3 loop is CASSIGQHQETQYF. In DNA, the CDR3 is TGCGCCAGCAGCATCGGACAGCATCAAGAGACCCAGTACTTC.

This clone was counted once. The rearrangement uses TRBV2 and TRBJ1-1; tentatively, D is TRBD1 (5 bases). The ends were cut back, 7 bases at V and 11 bases at J, with 17 bases in the middle. The CDR3 is 12 residues long. Germline values: CDR1 SNHLY, CDR2 FYNNEI. The CDR3 loop is CASMPGTGRAFF. The CDR3 DNA is TGTGCCAGCATGCCGGGGACTGGTCGGGCTTTCTTT.

This chain links TRBV30 with TRBJ2-7, with D tentatively TRBD2 (6 bases). Germline lookup yields CDR1 GTSNPN and CDR2 SVGIG (reference sequence). V was cut by 6 bases and J by 6 bases, with 12 bases left in between. The CDR3 consists of 11 residues. CDR3 loop: CACTTGGEQYF. The DNA of the CDR3 is TGTGCCTGCACCACCGGGGGCGAGCAGTACTTC.

The chain has TRBV6-2 or TRBV6-3 and TRBJ2-7; perhaps TRBD1 as D (6 bases). CDR3 size: 16 residues. Germline loops: CDR1 MNHEY, CDR2 SVGEGT. Trimming cost V 2 bases and J 5 bases, with 19 bases left between them. Here the CDR3 DNA reads TGTGCCAGCAGTTACCCCCTAGGGGGTGAGATGGACGAGCAGTACTTC. Translating gives CASSYPLGGEMDEQYF.

The chain employs TRBV12-3 or TRBV12-4 and TRBJ1-2; D not resolved. The ends were cut back, 1 base at V and 3 bases at J, with 6 bases in the middle. This CDR3 region has 13 residues. CDR3 in DNA: TGTGCCAGCAGTTTAGACAGCGACTATGGCTACACCTTC. Its protein product is CASSLDSDYGYTF.

V gene TRBV7-9 combines with J gene TRBJ1-2; D possibly corresponds to TRBD1 (5 bases). V lost 7 bases, J lost 4 bases, and 13 bases lay in between. The CDR3 totals 13 residues. CDR1 is SEHNR, CDR2 FQNEAQ, per germline (reference sequence). CDR3 loop: CASTLQRGYGYTF. The CDR3 bases are TGTGCCAGCACCCTGCAGAGGGGCTATGGCTACACCTTC.